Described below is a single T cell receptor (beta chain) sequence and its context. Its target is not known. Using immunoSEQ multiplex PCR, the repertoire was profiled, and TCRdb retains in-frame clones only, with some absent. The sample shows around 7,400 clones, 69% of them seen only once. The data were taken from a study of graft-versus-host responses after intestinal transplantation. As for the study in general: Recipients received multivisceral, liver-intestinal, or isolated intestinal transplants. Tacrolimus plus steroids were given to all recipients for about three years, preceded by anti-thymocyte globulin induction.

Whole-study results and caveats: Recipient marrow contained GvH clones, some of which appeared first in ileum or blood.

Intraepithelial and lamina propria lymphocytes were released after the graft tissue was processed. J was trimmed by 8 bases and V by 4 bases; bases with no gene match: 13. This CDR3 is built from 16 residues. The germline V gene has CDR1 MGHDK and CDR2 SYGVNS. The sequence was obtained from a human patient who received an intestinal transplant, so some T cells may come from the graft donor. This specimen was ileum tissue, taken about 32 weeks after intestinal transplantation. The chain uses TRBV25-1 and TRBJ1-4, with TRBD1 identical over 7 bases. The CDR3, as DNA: TGTGCCAGCAGTGCGAACTACCGGGACAGCGACGAAAAACTGTTTTTT. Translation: CASSANYRDSDEKLFF.